A single sample is the source of the 4 T cell receptor beta chains below, sequenced in a study of T cells in Graves' hyperthyroidism and ophthalmopathy. Researchers amplified the TCR beta CDR3 regions from RNA transcripts. HTBI primers were used for first-round RT-PCR of the TCR CDR3. TCRdb passed the multiplex PCR reads through MiXCR, listing each CDR3 protein once. Of roughly 640,000 distinct CDR3 sequences listed, more than 15% are singletons. Sequenced material: blood. The receptors derive from a woman aged 40 to 49 with Graves' ophthalmopathy.

At least ten counts were recorded for this clonotype. J is TRBJ2-5 and V is TRBV2, with 10 bases that match TRBD1. Germline loops: CDR1 SNHLY, CDR2 FYNNEI. CDR3 length: 18 residues. V lost 1 base, J lost 5 bases, and 13 bases stayed unmatched. CDR3 residues: CASSEGYLTGGALETQYF. In DNA form, the CDR3 reads TGTGCCAGCAGTGAAGGCTACCTGACAGGGGGCGCGTTGGAGACCCAGTACTTC.

The chain couples TRBV20-1 to TRBJ2-3, with a possible D match to TRBD2 (7 bases). The germline V gene encodes CDR1 DFQATT and CDR2 SNEGSKA (reference sequence). V dropped 2 bases and J dropped 0 bases, with 18 bases sitting between them. The CDR3 has 17 residues. Here the CDR3 DNA reads TGCAGTGCTAGACGCGACTACCGGGGGGCTAGCACAGATACGCAGTATTTT. Amino acid sequence: CSARRDYRGASTDTQYF.

This clonotype was seen repeatedly, ten times or more. The chain joins TRBV3-1 to TRBJ1-1; tentatively, D is TRBD1 (5 bases). The CDR3 totals 17 residues. Trimming shortened V by 1 base and J by 0 bases, and 15 bases separated the two germline ends. Per germline, CDR1 LGHDT and CDR2 YNNKEL (reference sequence). The CDR3 loop reads CASSQGRNWGLNTEAFF. The CDR3 DNA follows: TGTGCCAGCAGCCAAGGGAGGAATTGGGGACTGAACACTGAAGCTTTCTTT.

This clonotype was seen a handful of times. The chain couples TRBV30 to TRBJ1-1; D is possibly TRBD1 (5 bases). Germline assignment: CDR1 GTSNPN and CDR2 SVGIG (reference sequence). This CDR3 has 14 residues. The germline V and J ends were trimmed by 3 bases and 0 bases, with 11 bases remaining between them. CDR3 loop: CAWRAAGLNTEAFF. In nucleotides, the CDR3 is TGTGCCTGGAGGGCGGCAGGGTTGAACACTGAAGCTTTCTTT.